Each of the 8 T cell receptor beta chains below was sequenced from the same sample in a study of cytomegalovirus exposure and HLA in healthy donors. The PCR had 60 Vbeta and 13 Jbeta primers. The method was immunoSEQ multiplex PCR; TCRdb's version includes in-frame clones alone and lacks a portion of them. The sample carries about 150,000 clones, around four fifths recorded once. Sample: PBMCs. The source of these receptors is a woman aged 25-40 years in good health and CMV-seropositive.

This rearrangement joins TRBV10-3 to TRBJ2-7, with 10 bases fitting TRBD2. CDR3 length: 15 amino acids. Per the germline V gene, CDR1 is ENHRY and CDR2 is SYGVKD. The V and J ends lost 1 base and 3 bases, in that order; junction bases with no gene match: 3. CDR3 sequence: CAISEYSGRIYEQYF. The CDR3 DNA reads TGTGCCATCAGTGAGTATAGCGGGAGGATCTACGAGCAGTACTTC.

The chain joins TRBV5-1 to TRBJ2-3; tentatively, D is TRBD1 (6 bases). This CDR3 region has 17 residues. The germline V gene has CDR1 SGHRS and CDR2 YFSETQ. V lost 1 base to trimming and J lost 0 bases, with 15 bases between them. The CDR3 is CASSLPPGQSSTDTQYF. The CDR3, as DNA: TGCGCCAGCAGCTTGCCACCCGGACAGAGTAGCACAGATACGCAGTATTTT.

The count of this clone is one. The rearrangement uses TRBV7-3 and TRBJ1-1; 7 bases map to TRBD1. Unmatched junction bases numbered 5, after V lost 3 bases and J lost 7 bases. Germline CDR1 reads SGHTA; CDR2 reads FQGTGA. The CDR3 loop spans 13 amino acids. As DNA, the CDR3 is TGTGCCAGCAGCTTGACAGGGTCGGGTGAAGCTTTCTTT. It codes for CASSLTGSGEAFF.

In this sample, this clone turned up once. The genes are TRBV5-5 and TRBJ1-5, with 10 nucleotides matching TRBD1. Germline assignment: CDR1 SGHKS and CDR2 YYEKEE (reference sequence). Trimming at V came to 2 bases and at J to 5 bases, leaving 4 bases not matched to a gene. CDR3 length: 15 residues. The chain's CDR3 is CASSFGTGVYQPQHF. CDR3 sequence (DNA): TGTGCCAGCAGCTTTGGGACAGGGGTTTATCAGCCCCAGCATTTT.

This chain links TRBV5-6 with TRBJ2-7; 8 bases align to TRBD1. V was clipped by 3 bases and J by 2 bases; unmatched bases: 4. CDR3 size: 14 residues. The germline V gene encodes CDR1 SGHDT and CDR2 YYEEEE. CDR3 in amino acids: CASSSVGQAYEQYF. The CDR3 DNA reads TGTGCCAGCAGCTCGGTGGGACAGGCCTACGAGCAGTACTTC.

This clone was detected only once. V is TRBV9 and J is TRBJ2-5, with TRBD1 identical over 11 bases. CDR1 SGDLS and CDR2 YYNGEE come from the germline V gene. The CDR3 spans 16 residues. With 0 bases clipped from V and 4 bases from J, the junction kept 5 bases outside the gene matches. The CDR3 loop reads CASSVAQGTGGETQYF. For the CDR3, the DNA is TGTGCCAGCAGCGTAGCTCAGGGGACAGGGGGAGAGACCCAGTACTTC.

The chain carries TRBV30 and TRBJ1-4, with D possibly TRBD1 on 6 matching bases. The CDR3 loop spans 13 amino acids. Trimming shortened V by 3 bases and J by 14 bases, and 19 bases separated the two germline ends. The germline V gene has CDR1 GTSNPN and CDR2 SVGIG (reference sequence). This chain's CDR3 is CAWRGGQMERLFF. The CDR3 nucleotides are TGTGCCTGGAGGGGGGGGCAGATGGAGAGGCTGTTTTTT.

V and J are TRBV28 and TRBJ2-7, with 8 bases matching TRBD1. V was clipped by 6 bases and J by 3 bases; unmatched bases: 10. The CDR3 is 15 amino acids. The V gene's germline CDR1 is MDHEN and CDR2 SYDVKM. The CDR3 nucleotides are TGTGCCAGCAGCGGCCGGGACAGGAGCTACTACGAGCAGTACTTC. It specifies CASSGRDRSYYEQYF.